This TCR beta chain came from a study of T cells in Graves' hyperthyroidism and ophthalmopathy. Study results and limitations: Classification by a 13 V-J model distinguished ophthalmopathy from stable hyperthyroidism. The blood repertoire included most of the expanded thyroid clonotypes above 0.001.

This clonotype was observed at least ten times. Its specificity is not known. With 5 bases clipped from V and 1 base from J, the junction kept 7 bases outside the gene matches. The CDR3 consists of 15 residues. Per the germline V gene, CDR1 is GTSNPN and CDR2 is SVGIG (reference sequence). Researchers amplified the TCR beta CDR3 regions from RNA transcripts. The HTBI primer set served for first-round RT-PCR of the TCR CDR3. TCRdb re-called the multiplex PCR reads through MiXCR, storing one row per CDR3 protein. This sample has about 290,000 distinct CDR3 sequences, with roughly 15% found just once. This chain joins TRBV30 and TRBJ2-1; 8 bases agree with TRBD2. Sequencing used blood. The receptor was isolated from a woman aged 25-40 years with Graves' hyperthyroidism that later progressed to Graves' ophthalmopathy. The CDR3 coding sequence is TGTGCCTGGGGCCTAGCGGGCCCGTCCTACAATGAGCAGTTCTTC. This gives the protein CAWGLAGPSYNEQFF.